The 28 T cell receptor beta chains in this list originate from one sample, sequenced in a study of shared clonotypes between healthy human individuals (TCRdb year 2020). For the CD8 naive samples, CD45RO-negative cells were positively selected for CCR7, yielding a CD45RA+CCR7+ population from which TemRA cells were excluded. Receptors were amplified or captured by the immunoSEQ multiplex PCR assay. Entries here come from immuneACCESS through TCRdb and include only in-frame sequences with V and J called. Some clones fail to appear in such tables; in the studies checked, an unresolved V gene covers under half of the shortfall, and the cause of the remainder is unknown. The sample includes about 2.1 million clones, with about 93% observed a single time. 1.5% to 2% of the sample is taken by the ten largest. Sequences were obtained from naive CD8+ T cells from PBMCs. The cell subset or site label for this specimen denotes: CD45RA+CCR7+. The source of these receptors is a young man in good health. Some clones in this sample may be carry-over from other donors' samples.

The J gene is TRBJ2-2, the V gene TRBV5-5; TRBD2 agrees at 15 bases. V shed 4 bases, J shed 3 bases, and the junction held 7 bases outside the gene matches. Germline values: CDR1 SGHKS, CDR2 YYEKEE (reference sequence). The CDR3 covers 18 residues. The CDR3 protein is CASSRPGLAGGDTGELFF. CDR3 DNA: TGTGCCAGCAGCCGACCGGGACTAGCGGGAGGAGACACCGGGGAGCTGTTTTTT.

This clone appeared once. The chain employs TRBV11-2 and TRBJ2-3; unclear D gene. The CDR3 has 15 residues. V dropped 0 bases and J dropped 1 base, with 8 bases sitting between them. Germline loops: CDR1 SGHAT, CDR2 FQNNGV. CDR3 sequence: CASSLDRGGTDTQYF. CDR3 nucleotide sequence: TGTGCCAGCAGCTTAGATCGAGGAGGCACAGATACGCAGTATTTT. The full variable domain, completed using reference TRBV11-2 and TRBJ2-3, is EAGVAQSPRYKIIEKRQSVAFWCNPISGHATLYWYQQILGQGPKLLIQFQNNGVVDDSQLPKDRFSAERLKGVDSTLKIQPAKLEDSAVYLCASSLDRGGTDTQYFGPGTRLTVL.

A word on this clone: The sample carries other DNA sequences with the same CDR3. This chain joins TRBV27 and TRBJ2-7; D might be TRBD1 (6 bases). CDR1 and CDR2 (germline): MNHEY, SMNVEV (reference sequence). The V end lost 3 bases, the J end lost 1 base, and 7 bases lay between the germline ends. The CDR3 is 13 amino acids. The CDR3 DNA follows: TGTGCCAGCAGTTTGGACAGTTCCTACGAGCAGTACTTC. Translated, it gives CASSLDSSYEQYF.

This clone was detected only a few times. The same CDR3 is also encoded by other DNA sequences in this sample. V is TRBV9 and J is TRBJ2-1, with D possibly matching TRBD2 (6 bases). CDR3 length: 15 residues. Looked up from germline, CDR1 is SGDLS and CDR2 is YYNGEE. The V gene lost 4 bases and the J gene lost 0 bases, with 11 bases spanning the gap. This chain's CDR3 is CASSPGGSSYNEQFF. The CDR3 nucleotides are TGTGCCAGCAGCCCCGGGGGAAGCTCCTACAATGAGCAGTTCTTC.

The chain carries TRBV11-3 and TRBJ2-1; 9 bases line up with TRBD1. Germline V gene data show CDR1 as SGHNT and CDR2 as YENEEA. The V segment lost 5 bases and the J segment 3 bases; nucleotides outside the gene matches: 8. The CDR3 consists of 16 residues. The CDR3 sequence is CASSIQTGGDYNEQFF. The CDR3 bases are TGTGCCAGCAGCATACAAACAGGGGGCGACTACAATGAGCAGTTCTTC.

The chain employs TRBV9 and TRBJ2-7; D is ambiguous. Germline values: CDR1 SGDLS, CDR2 YYNGEE. The CDR3 is made up of 13 amino acids. The germline V and J ends were trimmed by 0 bases and 4 bases, with 8 bases remaining between them. CDR3 region: CASSVATSYEQYF. CDR3 coding DNA: TGTGCCAGCAGCGTAGCAACATCGTACGAGCAGTACTTC.

CDR3 residues: CASSPWRDNQETQYF. The CDR3 bases are TGTGCCAGCTCACCATGGCGGGACAACCAAGAGACCCAGTACTTC. The rearrangement uses TRBV18 and TRBJ2-5, with D perhaps assigned TRBD1 or TRBD2 (6 bases each). CDR1 is KGHSH and CDR2 is LQKENI in the germline V gene. The germline V and J ends were trimmed by 2 bases and 0 bases, with 10 bases remaining between them. This CDR3 contains 15 residues.

This clone was counted between two and nine times. The chain carries TRBV29-1 and TRBJ1-1, with D maybe TRBD1 (5 bases). From germline, CDR1 is SQVTM and CDR2 ANQGSEA. Trimming removed 5 bases from V and 2 bases from J, with 9 bases in between. This CDR3 comprises 12 residues. CDR3 sequence (DNA): TGCAGCGTTTCAGGGACCAACACTGAAGCTTTCTTT. It codes for CSVSGTNTEAFF.

The chain couples TRBV28 to TRBJ2-1, with TRBD2 matching over 12 bases. Germline CDR1 and CDR2: MDHEN and SYDVKM. This CDR3 has 17 amino acids. V trimming: 6 bases; J trimming: 6 bases; junction bases outside the gene matches: 12. Here the CDR3 reads CASRPKPTSGRFNEQFF. The CDR3 DNA reads as TGTGCCAGCAGACCTAAGCCTACTAGCGGGAGGTTCAATGAGCAGTTCTTC.

This sequence joins TRBV7-9 and TRBJ1-2, with 7 bases matching TRBD1. Trimming removed 2 bases from V and 3 bases from J; junction bases left unmatched: 6. Germline lookup yields CDR1 SEHNR and CDR2 FQNEAQ (reference sequence). The CDR3 has 15 residues. CDR3 sequence: CASSLSTGEDYGYTF. DNA of the CDR3: TGTGCCAGCAGCTTAAGCACAGGGGAGGACTATGGCTACACCTTC.

This rearrangement joins TRBV7-9 to TRBJ2-7; 9 positions match TRBD1. There are 16 residues in the CDR3. Losses at the gene ends were 4 bases for V and 2 bases for J; bases not matched to a gene: 9. CDR1 and CDR2 from the germline V gene are SEHNR and FQNEAQ (reference sequence). DNA of the CDR3: TGTGCCAGCAGCTCCCCCGACAGGGGGAAGCCCTACGAGCAGTACTTC. This codes for CASSSPDRGKPYEQYF. Full variable domain (missing parts from reference TRBV7-9 and TRBJ2-7): DTGVSQNPRHKITKRGQNVTFRCDPISEHNRLYWYRQTLGQGPEFLTYFQNEAQLEKSRLLSDRFSAERPKGSFSTLEIQRTEQGDSAMYLCASSSPDRGKPYEQYFGPGTRLTVT.

This chain uses TRBV11-2 with TRBJ2-2; tentative D call: TRBD2 (7 bases). The germline gives CDR1 SGHAT, CDR2 FQNNGV. The CDR3 length is 14 residues. Deletions cut 5 bases from V and 4 bases from J, with 11 bases between. For the CDR3, the DNA is TGTGCCAGCAGCCCAAGGGGGGGCACCGGGGAGCTGTTTTTT. This gives the protein CASSPRGGTGELFF.

Only one count was recorded for this clone. The chain combines TRBV7-9 with TRBJ2-7; 11 bases agree with TRBD2. Looked up from germline, CDR1 is SEHNR and CDR2 is FQNEAQ (reference sequence). The CDR3 has 15 amino acids. Trimming took 5 bases from V and 3 from J; bases not matched to a gene: 6. As DNA, the CDR3 is TGTGCCAGCAGCCCGGAGACTAGCGGGATCTACGAGCAGTACTTC. Encoded protein: CASSPETSGIYEQYF.

V and J are TRBV13 and TRBJ2-1; TRBD2 agrees at 11 bases. There are 15 residues in the CDR3. Trimming took 2 bases from V and 8 from J; bases not matched to a gene: 5. CDR1 and CDR2 from the germline V gene are PRHDT and FYEKMQ (reference sequence). CDR3 residues: CASSLLAGGSHEQFF. The CDR3 bases are TGTGCCAGCAGCTTACTAGCGGGAGGTTCGCATGAGCAGTTCTTC.

The sample holds one count of this clone. The J gene is TRBJ1-2, the V gene TRBV29-1, with D perhaps matching TRBD1 (5 bases). V shed 3 bases and J shed 1 base, with 15 bases lying between them. Germline CDR1 SQVTM, CDR2 ANQGSEA. The CDR3 sequence is 15 residues long. For the CDR3, the DNA is TGCAGCGTTGATTTCCCAGGGTTTGTTAACTATGGCTACACCTTC. Encoded protein: CSVDFPGFVNYGYTF. Combining the CDR3 with reference TRBV29-1 and TRBJ1-2 gives the whole variable domain SAVISQKPSRDICQRGTSLTIQCQVDSQVTMMFWYRQQPGQSLTLIATANQGSEATYESGFVIDKFPISRPNLTFSTLTVSNMSPEDSSIYLCSVDFPGFVNYGYTFGSGTRLTVV.

The chain carries TRBV7-8 and TRBJ1-2; 8 bases are shared with TRBD1. In germline, CDR1 is SGHVS, CDR2 FQNEAQ. The ends lost 0 bases at V and 7 bases at J; junction bases unmatched: 13. This CDR3 spans 17 amino acids. The CDR3 loop is CASSLALQGASLRGYTF. The DNA for the CDR3 is TGTGCCAGCAGCTTAGCGCTCCAGGGGGCGAGTCTTCGTGGCTACACCTTC.

The rearrangement joins TRBV7-6 to TRBJ2-1; 8 nucleotides match TRBD2. The CDR3 length is 16 residues. With 0 bases clipped from V and 1 base from J, the junction kept 2 bases outside the gene matches. Germline CDR1 reads SGHVS; CDR2 reads FNYEAQ. The CDR3 protein is CASSLAAGVSYNEQFF. The DNA for the CDR3 is TGTGCCAGCAGCTTAGCAGCGGGGGTATCCTACAATGAGCAGTTCTTC.

This clone was seen a handful of times. The chain has TRBV4-1 and TRBJ1-5; D remains unclear. Germline-derived CDR1 and CDR2 are MGHRA and YSYEKL. This CDR3 contains 13 residues. The ends were cut back, 5 bases at V and 10 bases at J, with 15 bases in the middle. Here the CDR3 reads CASSLRVAEPQHF. The CDR3 nucleotides read TGCGCCAGCAGCTTAAGGGTGGCGGAACCCCAGCATTTT.

V gene TRBV10-2 combines with J gene TRBJ2-5; 12 bases align to TRBD1. Unmatched junction bases numbered 10, after V lost 4 bases and J lost 7 bases. Germline CDR1 WSHSY, CDR2 SAAADI. This CDR3 is 16 amino acids long. CDR3 DNA sequence: TGCGCCAGCAGTGGACCCACGGGACAGGGGGCACCGACCCAGTACTTC. Translated: CASSGPTGQGAPTQYF.

This clone was observed a handful of times. The CDR3 region is CASSWMGYQPQHF. DNA for the CDR3: TGTGCCAGCAGTTGGATGGGGTATCAGCCCCAGCATTTT. This chain connects TRBV28 to TRBJ1-5; unclear D gene. Germline lookup yields CDR1 MDHEN and CDR2 SYDVKM. V was cut by 4 bases and J by 5 bases, with 9 bases left in between. The CDR3 consists of 13 residues.

V gene TRBV7-9 combines with J gene TRBJ2-4, with D possibly being TRBD1 or TRBD2 (5 bases each). Trimming removed 1 base from V and 5 bases from J, with 18 bases in between. Germline-derived CDR1 and CDR2 are SEHNR and FQNEAQ (reference sequence). There are 17 residues in the CDR3. The CDR3 DNA is TGTGCCAGCAGCTTAGAAAAGACAGCCAAGAGGGAAAACATTCAGTACTTC. Its protein product is CASSLEKTAKRENIQYF.

The rearrangement joins TRBV13 to TRBJ2-5; D is perhaps TRBD1 (6 bases). The CDR3 has 14 residues. Germline V gives CDR1 PRHDT, CDR2 FYEKMQ (reference sequence). V lost 2 bases and J lost 1, with 8 bases in between. The CDR3 coding sequence is TGTGCCAGCAGCTTACAGACAGGCCAAGAGACCCAGTACTTC. This sequence encodes CASSLQTGQETQYF.

This chain uses TRBV5-4 with TRBJ2-3; D gene unclear. Germline V gene sequence: CDR1 SGHNT, CDR2 YYREEE (reference sequence). Trimming pared 7 bases from V and 8 bases from J, leaving 14 bases between. The CDR3 sequence is 12 residues long. In DNA form, the CDR3 reads TGTGCCAGCGACTCAGCTGGTGGTACGCAGTATTTT. It codes for CASDSAGGTQYF.

The chain recombines TRBV27 with TRBJ1-2; no firm D call. Trimming left V 2 bases short and J 8 bases short, with 18 bases between. Germline V gene data show CDR1 as MNHEY and CDR2 as SMNVEV (reference sequence). The CDR3 consists of 15 residues. CDR3 bases: TGTGCCAGCAGTTTAGTGGGTTTGGGTGAAAACGGCTACACCTTC. Its protein is CASSLVGLGENGYTF.

This clone appeared a few times. Other DNA sequences in this specimen translate into the identical CDR3. The chain combines TRBV9 with TRBJ2-5; D is unresolved. Looked up from germline, CDR1 is SGDLS and CDR2 is YYNGEE. The CDR3 totals 14 residues. The V and J ends lost 0 bases and 1 base respectively, with 7 bases between them. This CDR3 reads CASSVAASQETQYF. CDR3 DNA: TGTGCCAGCAGCGTAGCGGCCAGCCAAGAGACCCAGTACTTC.

The CDR3 DNA sequence: TGTGCCAGCAATTTGGGACAGGCCTACGAGCAGTACTTC. Its translation is CASNLGQAYEQYF. The chain carries TRBV28 and TRBJ2-7; TRBD1 agrees at 8 bases. This CDR3 region has 13 residues. J lost 2 bases, V lost 7 bases, and 4 bases had no gene match. Germline V gene sequence: CDR1 MDHEN, CDR2 SYDVKM.

The chain carries TRBV19 and TRBJ2-7; 11 nucleotides agree with TRBD1. The CDR3 is made up of 15 amino acids. Germline CDR1 and CDR2: LNHDA and SQIVND (reference sequence). Trimming removed 9 bases from V and 0 bases from J; junction bases left unmatched: 7. The DNA for the CDR3 is TGTGCCAGCTCCGGGACAGGGGGGAGCTCCTACGAGCAGTACTTC. Its protein product is CASSGTGGSSYEQYF.

This chain connects TRBV29-1 to TRBJ1-2, with D uncertain. V lost 6 bases and J lost 8, with 22 bases in between. CDR3 size: 14 residues. CDR1 is SQVTM, CDR2 ANQGSEA, per germline. CDR3 amino acids: CSVTRAPVAIGYTF. The CDR3 DNA reads as TGCAGCGTGACCCGGGCCCCGGTCGCTATCGGCTACACCTTC.